The entry below describes one T cell receptor beta chain. It has no known antigen specificity. Base quality data are lacking; no much larger clone is found one base away. Libraries were made using the immunoSEQ multiplex PCR assay. For the multiplex PCR, a mixture combining 60 forward primers for TCR Vbeta segments and 13 reverse primers for TCR Jbeta segments was used. The CDR3 region of rearranged TCR beta genes was amplified from genomic DNA with a multiplex PCR assay. The Illumina HiSeq System was used to sequence the amplified TCR beta libraries as 87-base-pair reads. The published analysis was carried out like this. In a later analysis, some 80 million unique TCR beta chains were counted across the 690 or so repertoires, and roughly 10 million of these chains were shared by at least two donors. Raw reads were error-corrected and collapsed into unique sequences with a nearest-neighbor algorithm that merged closely related sequences to remove PCR and sequencing errors. Alignment of CDR3 sequences to IMGT reference sequences was used to assign V, D and J gene segments. For a sequence to be retained, at least a six-nucleotide match to both a V gene segment and a J gene segment was required. A rearrangement counted as productive if the CDR3 had no stop codons and remained in frame with V and J, and every other rearrangement counted as non-productive. Following IMGT convention, CDR3 was defined as the stretch from the second conserved V-encoded cysteine up to the conserved J-encoded phenylalanine. The earlier analysis of about 570 of the donors excluded any sequence lacking an unambiguous match to a single V gene segment. In an earlier analysis of roughly 500 of the donors, V segments were called functional above 56.7% productive rearrangements and were called segregating when the between-donor standard deviation exceeded 5%. A statistical classification framework was developed to diagnose cytomegalovirus status using the catalog of TCR beta chain sequences. A later analysis assigned V and J genes by comparing TCR nucleotide sequences with IMGT/GENE-DB human TR gene sequences. In a later analysis, CDR3 sequences and most-parsimonious VDJ recombination scenarios were assigned using the TCRdist pipeline. In a later analysis, each TCR beta chain was defined by its CDR3 amino acid sequence together with its V-gene family, and reads lacking a unique V-gene family were excluded. As a way to deal with suspected cross-contamination and a sequencing artifact, a later analysis dropped more than 500 nucleotide sequences that were highly shared and had low generation probability. For each public chain, a later analysis derived a clonal expansion index from normalized ranks of inferred template counts within each repertoire. In a later analysis, generation probabilities were computed with a VDJ recombination model fitted to out-of-frame rearrangements, and the resulting probabilities were checked against IGoR. A later analysis scored TCR-TCR, TCR-HLA and TCR-CMV co-occurrence with hypergeometric tests, applying a repertoire-size bias correction to TCR pairs. A later analysis estimated false discovery rates by permuting HLA or CMV assignments 20 times. In a later analysis, co-occurring TCRs were grouped using DBSCAN, and TCRdist sequence similarity was added for clustering within HLA-allele-positive subsets. Co-occurrence clustering excluded repertoires with fewer than 30,000 or more than 120,000 public chains, plus five with anomalous nucleotide sharing. The clones in this table, taken by TCRdb from immuneACCESS, are in-frame only. Not every clone is retained; where verified, under half of the shortfall comes from an unresolved V gene, and the cause of the rest is unknown. That table furnishes V, J and clone size, whereas the DNA furnished D and trimming. The sample records some 150,000 clones, 79% of which are singletons. The ten largest clonotypes hold approximately 6% of the sample.

In total, 500 to 700 healthy bone marrow donors made up the cohort. All cohort members were sampled while nominally healthy, although unrecorded immune exposures were likely present. The donor tested CMV seropositive, placing the donor among the 290 or so seropositive members of the cohort. Every donor gave a peripheral blood sample, and the peripheral blood mononuclear cells from that sample were used for TCR beta sequencing. The Qiagen DNeasy Blood Extraction Kit was used to extract genomic DNA from the blood cell samples. This sample stems from a study of cytomegalovirus exposure and HLA in healthy donors (dated by TCRdb to 2016 to 2017). Regarding the study in general: According to an earlier analysis of several hundred of the donors, 150 million to 200 million T cells yielded 90 million to 140 million unique TCR beta sequences and approximately 300 Gb of sequence data. The genetic ancestry cluster associated with self-reported Caucasian donors included over 80% of the 300 to 400 genotyped donors. In a later genetic analysis, genome-wide SNP genotypes for about 55% of the roughly 670 donors were used, and that subset was treated as a discovery cohort. The aim of the study was to test whether cataloging public T cell receptors could identify signatures of past pathogen exposure. About 5 DR-DQ haplotypes were handled as single units for association and clustering, since linkage in the cohort was strong. All discovery cohort repertoires had been generated using a single sequencing platform. Roughly 300 gigabases of sequencing data and approximately 92 million unique TCR sequences made up an early release that covered 500 to 700 HLA-typed donors. The T cell repertoires of 670 or so subjects were profiled by immunosequencing and related to cytomegalovirus serostatus. On average, around 240,000 unique TCR beta nucleotide sequences were sequenced per donor among more than 350 genotyped donors of the cohort, with about 17% of those sequences being non-productive. Along with the approximately 650-subject first cohort, a separate validation cohort of some 130 different subjects was used. The number of typed donors differed by locus: about 629-630 for A, B, C, DRB1 and DQB1; roughly 510 for DQA1; 606 for DPA1; and approximately 450 for DPB1. Rather than using new phenotypic data, the later analysis identified candidate immune exposures from TCR beta sequences and from how often those sequences occurred across donors. Alongside the repertoire data, information on donor age, sex, ethnicity and CMV serostatus was compiled. Class I and class II HLA loci were covered by the typing at four-digit resolution. An earlier analysis of roughly 600 of the donors used high-throughput TCR beta sequencing to judge whether each TCR beta V gene segment behaved as functional or pseudogenic. A later analysis re-examined previously published TCR beta repertoires from more than 650 donors and added high-resolution HLA genotyping to investigate patterns of TCR occurrence. The study combined high-throughput TCR immunosequencing, statistical association of individual TCRs with disease status, and machine learning to predict cytomegalovirus infection status.

There are 15 amino acids in the CDR3, from cysteine to phenylalanine inclusive. Only the CDR3 region is kept as DNA, spanning 45 bases read in frame from base 1. The germline V gene sets CDR1 to SGDLS and CDR2 to YYNGEE. Trimming accounts for 4 bases at V and 5 bases at J, while the number of junction bases matched to no gene is 6. Study-wide conclusions, independent of this receptor: Because the 87-base-pair reads could not distinguish some IMGT-functional V segments, including TRBV6-2 and TRBV6-3, those segments were excluded. In an earlier analysis of some 540 of the donors, most TCR beta V segments appeared in productive rearrangements about 87% or about 30% of the time, broadly matching IMGT annotations. A further reported finding was that TCR beta sequences accurately predicted the HLA-A and HLA-B alleles for most subjects in the first cohort. V-gene and J-gene trimming of TCR beta chains was associated with a missense DCLRE1C variant in a later genetic analysis, and the association was replicated in an independent cohort. A few of the identified cytomegalovirus-associated TCR beta chains were confirmed in vitro to be specific for cytomegalovirus antigens. The classifier was reported to diagnose cytomegalovirus status with high specificity and sensitivity in both the original and validation cohorts. According to a later genetic analysis, donors in an Asian-associated ancestry cluster had fewer N-insertions in productive TCRs than the approximately 710-donor mean. The study gave a list of under 200 TCR beta chains associated with cytomegalovirus. In a later analysis, around 17,000 TCR beta sequences were associated with specific HLA alleles at a false discovery rate of 0.05. A group of highly shared sequence variants was considered likely to be a technical artifact of the sequencing pipeline. Most TCR sequences were observed very rarely across donors, whereas some public TCRs were present in many individuals. According to a later analysis, most CMV-associated TCR beta chains appeared to be HLA-restricted, and the HLA associations seemed to be driven largely by CMV exposure. A later analysis found that HLA-associated TCR beta chains were more clonally expanded and had lower generation probabilities than equally common non-associated chains. Presence/absence analyses assumed roughly uniform sequencing depth across donors, an assumption that may not hold. CMV serostatus was the only immune exposure information available for the cohort. Because HLA typing was missing for some donors at each locus, association tests included only the typed subset. In a later analysis, TCR association rates were found to vary across HLA loci, with the most associated TCRs seen for DRB1 alleles and the fewest for HLA-C alleles. Correlated functional status among segregating V segments might be attributable to linkage disequilibrium, but an unknown experimental factor could not be ruled out. Assigning TCR associations to individual alleles was difficult when HLA alleles, especially DR and DQ, strongly co-occurred. A later analysis reported that several top co-occurrence clusters appeared linked to parvovirus B19, influenza, CMV and Epstein-Barr virus. Only TCR beta chains were sequenced in this cohort, and the absence of alpha or paired-chain data limited detectable features. Because counts were too low, roughly 18 rarely observed V segments, including chromosome 9 orphons, were left out of the earlier analysis of roughly 600 of the donors. The authors suggested that the approach could potentially be extended to other disease states and immunological phenotypes.

The source is a man aged 45-65 years in good health and CMV-seropositive. The chain couples TRBV9 to TRBJ2-7, with 13 bases in between that match TRBD2. The material sequenced was PBMCs. Here is the DNA: TGTGCCAGCAGCCTCGGACTAGCGGGAGCACACGAGCAGTACTTC. Its amino acids are CASSLGLAGAHEQYF.